The clone carrying this T cell receptor (beta chain) was seen a few times. This sample stems from a study of cytomegalovirus exposure and HLA in healthy donors. The germline V gene has CDR1 MNHEY and CDR2 SMNVEV (reference sequence). The ends were cut back, 5 bases at V and 0 bases at J, with 14 bases in the middle. The CDR3 sequence is 16 residues long. Vbeta (60) and Jbeta (13) primers were used in the PCR. Method: immunoSEQ multiplex PCR; TCRdb's copy keeps in-frame clones and lacks some. Of approximately 210,000 clones in the sample, around 82% were seen once. The clonotype originates from a man younger than 30 in good health and CMV-seronegative. Specimen: PBMCs. The chain combines TRBV27 with TRBJ2-1; no firm D call. In DNA, the CDR3 is TGTGCCAGCAGTCACCGACTGTTTAGCTCCTACAATGAGCAGTTCTTC. This translates into CASSHRLFSSYNEQFF.